This TCR beta chain came from a study of OX40 agonist ivuxolimab in advanced cancers. Regarding the research as a whole: Ivuxolimab was a fully human IgG2 agonistic monoclonal antibody targeting the costimulatory receptor OX40 (CD134). Intravenous ivuxolimab was administered to patients every 2 weeks at six dose levels: 0.01, 0.1, 0.3, 1.5, 3 and 10 mg/kg. Of the 50 to 55 patients in dose escalation, some 19 had hepatocellular carcinoma, about 15 had melanoma, 9 had renal cell carcinoma and 9 had head and neck cancer. The dose-escalation cohort was roughly 87% male with a mean age of around 62 years, ranging from 23 to 79. Prior anti-PD-1, anti-PD-L1 or anti-CTLA-4 therapy was permitted, and 40% of dose-escalation patients had received checkpoint inhibitors. Partial responses were achieved by three dose-escalation patients, of whom one had hepatocellular carcinoma and two had cutaneous melanoma. Peripheral TCRbeta sequencing was intended to test whether TCR sequence diversity was altered and clonal T-cell expansion was caused by ivuxolimab. The paper reports the monotherapy dose-escalation portion (N of about 50 patients) of the phase I ivuxolimab trial. Results the study describes overall, beyond this receptor: In the 0.1-3.0 mg/kg groups, partial responders were among the patients with the lowest normalized peripheral clonal expansion, particularly in CD8+ T cells. Low levels of normalized T-cell clonal expansion were also shown by some nonresponding patients. At doses of 0.1 to 3.0 mg/kg, clonal expansion of both CD4+ and CD8+ T cells in blood was seen between baseline and week 6. Which antigens the clonally expanded peripheral T cells were specific for was not determined. After ivuxolimab, expanded clones were on average more numerous among CD8+ T cells than among CD4+ T cells.

Germline trimming amounts to 1 base on V and 6 bases on J, with 6 as the count of junction bases outside the gene matches. The CDR3 contains 16 residues, cysteine and phenylalanine counted. Only the CDR3 part of the read is kept: 48 bases, read in frame from the first base. CDR1 MDHEN and CDR2 SYDVKM were looked up in the germline V gene. Comments on this clone: The antigen it recognizes is unknown. Base qualities were left out, and no much larger clone turns up one base away.

Genomic DNA was extracted from sorted cells for sequencing of the TCRbeta CDR3 region. The immunoSEQ Assay was used for sequencing of TCRbeta CDR3 regions. The table comes from immuneACCESS by way of TCRdb, which keeps in-frame sequences with V and J called. Part of the clones is missing from these tables; in studies checked, under half for an unresolved V gene and the rest for unknown reasons. For this sample there are about 98,000 clones; 90% to 95% appear just once. The ten largest account for 0.2% to 0.3% of the sample. Patients with autoimmune disease history or receiving systemic immunosuppression were excluded from the trial. Peripheral blood for TCR sequencing was collected from all dose cohorts at baseline, on cycle 4 day 1, and on cycle 7 day 1. Samples were obtained from an open-label, multicenter, first-in-human phase I dose-escalation trial of ivuxolimab. Adults with locally advanced or metastatic melanoma, renal cell carcinoma, hepatocellular carcinoma or head and neck squamous cell carcinoma were enrolled in the trial. Before TCR sequencing, CD4+ T cells and CD8+ T cells from peripheral blood were sorted into separate populations.

This specimen consisted of CD4+ or CD8+ T cells sorted from blood, obtained in a trial of the OX40 agonist ivuxolimab. This TCR came from an adult with an advanced solid tumor such as melanoma, head and neck, liver or kidney cancer. The rearrangement joined TRBV28 to TRBJ2-2, with 9 middle bases fitting TRBD2. The CDR3 region reads CASSLSRGGAPGELFF. The DNA sequence is as follows: TGTGCCAGCAGTTTATCGCGGGGGGGGGCCCCCGGGGAGCTGTTTTTT.